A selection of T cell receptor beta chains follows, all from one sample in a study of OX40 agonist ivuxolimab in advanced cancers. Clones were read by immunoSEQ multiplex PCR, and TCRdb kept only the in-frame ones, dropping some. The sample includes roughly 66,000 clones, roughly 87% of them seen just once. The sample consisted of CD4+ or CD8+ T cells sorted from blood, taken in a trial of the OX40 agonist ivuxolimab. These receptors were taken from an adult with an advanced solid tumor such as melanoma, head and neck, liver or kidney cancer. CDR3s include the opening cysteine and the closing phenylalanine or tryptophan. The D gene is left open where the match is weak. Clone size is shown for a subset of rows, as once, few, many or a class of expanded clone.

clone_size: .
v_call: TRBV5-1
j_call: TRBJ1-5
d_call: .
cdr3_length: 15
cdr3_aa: CASSLSGALSQPQHF
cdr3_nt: TGCGCCAGCAGCTTGTCAGGGGCGCTTAGTCAGCCCCAGCATTTT

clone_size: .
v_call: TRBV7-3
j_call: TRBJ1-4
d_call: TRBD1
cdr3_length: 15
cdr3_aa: CASSPGGTGGEKLFF
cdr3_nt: TGTGCCAGCAGCCCAGGTGGGACAGGAGGAGAAAAACTGTTTTTT

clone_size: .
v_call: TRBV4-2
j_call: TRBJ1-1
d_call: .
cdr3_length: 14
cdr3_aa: CASSRTDKNTEAFF
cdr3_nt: TGTGCCAGCAGCCGAACCGACAAGAACACTGAAGCTTTCTTT

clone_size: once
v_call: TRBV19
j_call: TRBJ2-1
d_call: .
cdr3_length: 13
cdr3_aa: CASSIGGYNEQFF
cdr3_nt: TGTGCCAGTAGTATAGGGGGCTACAATGAGCAGTTCTTC

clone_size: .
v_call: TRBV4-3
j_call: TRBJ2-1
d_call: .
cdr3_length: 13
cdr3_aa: CASSQDGGDEQFF
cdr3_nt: TGCGCCAGCAGCCAAGATGGGGGAGACGAGCAGTTCTTC

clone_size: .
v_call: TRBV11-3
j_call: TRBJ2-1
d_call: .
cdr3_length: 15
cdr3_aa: CASRIASVGYNEQFF
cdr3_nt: TGTGCCAGCAGGATAGCCTCGGTCGGCTACAATGAGCAGTTCTTC

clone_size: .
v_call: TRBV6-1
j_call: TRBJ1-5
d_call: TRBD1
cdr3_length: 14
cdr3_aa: CASSRTGFNQPQHF
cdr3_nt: TGTGCCAGCAGTCGGACAGGCTTCAATCAGCCCCAGCATTTT

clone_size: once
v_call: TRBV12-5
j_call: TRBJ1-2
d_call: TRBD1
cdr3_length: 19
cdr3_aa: CASGLVLIPRQGEGNGYTF
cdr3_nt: TGTGCTAGTGGTTTGGTACTAATCCCCCGACAGGGGGAGGGGAATGGCTACACCTTC

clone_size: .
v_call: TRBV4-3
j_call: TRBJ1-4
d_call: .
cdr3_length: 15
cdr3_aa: CASSQDRRQVEKLFF
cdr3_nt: TGCGCCAGCAGCCAAGATCGTCGACAGGTTGAAAAACTGTTTTTT

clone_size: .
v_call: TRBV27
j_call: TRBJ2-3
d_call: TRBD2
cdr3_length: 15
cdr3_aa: CASSSRRLAADTQYF
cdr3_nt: TGTGCCAGCAGTTCAAGACGACTAGCGGCAGATACGCAGTATTTT

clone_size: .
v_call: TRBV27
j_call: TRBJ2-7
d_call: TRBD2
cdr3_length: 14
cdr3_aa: CASRLAGGSYEQYF
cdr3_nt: TGTGCCAGTCGACTAGCGGGAGGGTCCTACGAGCAGTACTTC

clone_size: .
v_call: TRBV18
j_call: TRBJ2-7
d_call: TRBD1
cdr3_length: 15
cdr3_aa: CASSPSTGGTYEQYF
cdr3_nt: TGTGCCAGCTCACCGTCGACAGGGGGGACCTACGAGCAGTACTTC

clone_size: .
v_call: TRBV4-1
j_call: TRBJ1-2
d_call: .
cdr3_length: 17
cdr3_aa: CASSQTGTTWANYGYTF
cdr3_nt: TGCGCCAGCAGCCAAACCGGGACAACATGGGCTAACTATGGCTACACCTTC

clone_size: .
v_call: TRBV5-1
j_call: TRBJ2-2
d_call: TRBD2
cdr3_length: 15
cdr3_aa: CASHAGDFQSGELFF
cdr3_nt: TGCGCCAGCCATGCGGGGGATTTTCAATCCGGGGAGCTGTTTTTT

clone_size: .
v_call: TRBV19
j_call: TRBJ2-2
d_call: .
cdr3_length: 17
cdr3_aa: CASSIDPGGSNTGELFF
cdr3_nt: TGTGCCAGTAGTATAGACCCCGGCGGCTCGAACACCGGGGAGCTGTTTTTT

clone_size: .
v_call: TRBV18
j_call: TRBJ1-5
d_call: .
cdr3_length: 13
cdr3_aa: CASSLTFNQPQHF
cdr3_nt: TGTGCCAGCTCACTCACCTTTAATCAGCCCCAGCATTTT

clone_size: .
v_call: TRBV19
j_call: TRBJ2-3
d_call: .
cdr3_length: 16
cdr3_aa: CASSPGRRSSTDTQYF
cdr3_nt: TGTGCCAGTAGTCCGGGTCGCAGGTCAAGCACAGATACGCAGTATTTT

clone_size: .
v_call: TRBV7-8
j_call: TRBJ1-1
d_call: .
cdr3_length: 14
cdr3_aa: CASSLLQIGTEAFF
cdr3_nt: TGTGCCAGCAGCTTATTACAAATTGGCACTGAAGCTTTCTTT

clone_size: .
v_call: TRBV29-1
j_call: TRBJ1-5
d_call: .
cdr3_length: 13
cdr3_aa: CSVAHGVEQPQHF
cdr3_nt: TGCAGCGTTGCCCACGGGGTTGAGCAGCCCCAGCATTTT

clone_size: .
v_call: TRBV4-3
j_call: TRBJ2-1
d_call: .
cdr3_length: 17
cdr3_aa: CASSQDPGQSSYNEQFF
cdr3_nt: TGCGCCAGCAGCCAAGACCCGGGTCAGAGCTCCTACAATGAGCAGTTCTTC

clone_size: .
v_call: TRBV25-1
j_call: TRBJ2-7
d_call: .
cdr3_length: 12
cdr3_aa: CASREAGYEQYF
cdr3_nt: TGTGCCAGCAGAGAGGCGGGATACGAGCAGTACTTC

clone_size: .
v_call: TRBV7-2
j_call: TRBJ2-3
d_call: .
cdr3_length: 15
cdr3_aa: CASSLLRVSTDTQYF
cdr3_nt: TGTGCCAGCAGCTTGCTCAGGGTTAGCACAGATACGCAGTATTTT

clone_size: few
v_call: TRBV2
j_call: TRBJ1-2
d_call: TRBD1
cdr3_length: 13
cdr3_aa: CASSGQGNYGYTF
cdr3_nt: TGTGCCAGCAGTGGACAGGGGAACTATGGCTACACCTTC

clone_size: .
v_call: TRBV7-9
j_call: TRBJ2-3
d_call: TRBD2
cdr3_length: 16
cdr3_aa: CASSSLTSGLVDTQYF
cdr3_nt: TGTGCCAGCAGCTCCCTGACTAGCGGTCTGGTCGATACGCAGTATTTT

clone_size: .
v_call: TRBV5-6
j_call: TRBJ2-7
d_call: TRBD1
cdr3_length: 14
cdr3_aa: CASSVSGTGYEQYF
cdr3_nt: TGTGCCAGCAGCGTGTCCGGGACAGGGTACGAGCAGTACTTC

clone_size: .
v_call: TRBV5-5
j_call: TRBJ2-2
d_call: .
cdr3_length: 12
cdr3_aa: CASSFNTGELFF
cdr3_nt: TGTGCCAGCAGCTTTAACACCGGGGAGCTGTTTTTT

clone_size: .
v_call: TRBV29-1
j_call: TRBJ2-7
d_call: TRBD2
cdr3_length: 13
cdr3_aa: CSVRTSGTYEQYF
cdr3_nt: TGCAGCGTTAGGACTAGCGGTACCTACGAGCAGTACTTC

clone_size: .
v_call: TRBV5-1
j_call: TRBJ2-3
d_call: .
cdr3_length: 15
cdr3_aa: CASSLDRPDIDTQYF
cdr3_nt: TGCGCCAGCAGCTTGGACAGGCCCGACATCGATACGCAGTATTTT

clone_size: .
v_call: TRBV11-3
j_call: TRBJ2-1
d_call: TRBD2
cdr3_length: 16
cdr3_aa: CASSLEGLALYNEQFF
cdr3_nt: TGTGCCAGCAGCTTAGAGGGACTAGCGCTCTACAATGAGCAGTTCTTC

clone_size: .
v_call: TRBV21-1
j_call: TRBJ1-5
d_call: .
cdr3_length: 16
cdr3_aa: CASSKTLTGANQPQHF
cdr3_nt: TGTGCCAGCAGCAAGACCCTTACAGGGGCCAATCAGCCCCAGCATTTT

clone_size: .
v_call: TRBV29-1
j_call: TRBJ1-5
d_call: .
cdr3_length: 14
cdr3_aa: CSVEDGRVGQPQHF
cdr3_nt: TGCAGCGTTGAAGATGGGAGGGTGGGTCAGCCCCAGCATTTT

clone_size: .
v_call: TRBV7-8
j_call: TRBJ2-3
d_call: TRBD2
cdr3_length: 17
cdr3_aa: CASSRMGIAGSTDTQYF
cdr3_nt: TGTGCCAGCAGCCGCATGGGGATAGCGGGGAGCACAGATACGCAGTATTTT

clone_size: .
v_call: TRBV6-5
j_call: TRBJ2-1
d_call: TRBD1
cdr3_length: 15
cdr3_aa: CASSLTGRLYNEQFF
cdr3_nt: TGTGCCAGCAGTTTGACAGGGAGACTTTACAATGAGCAGTTCTTC

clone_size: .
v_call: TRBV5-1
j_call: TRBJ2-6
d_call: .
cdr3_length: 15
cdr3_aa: CASNLEGRGANVLTF
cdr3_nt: TGCGCCAGCAATCTGGAGGGCAGGGGGGCCAACGTCCTGACTTTC

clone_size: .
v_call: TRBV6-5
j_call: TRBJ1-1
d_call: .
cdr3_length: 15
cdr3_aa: CGTGRPPGVNTEAFF
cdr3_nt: TGTGGGACCGGTAGGCCCCCTGGGGTGAACACTGAAGCTTTCTTT

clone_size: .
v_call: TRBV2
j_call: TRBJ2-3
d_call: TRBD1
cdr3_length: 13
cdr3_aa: CASSRQGTDTQYF
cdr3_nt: TGTGCCAGCAGTAGACAGGGGACAGATACGCAGTATTTT